This passage covers 13 T cell receptor beta chains from one sample sequenced in a study of shared T cell receptors in the human thymus. The protocol was immunoSEQ multiplex PCR, while the TCRdb copy is restricted to in-frame clones and leaves out a portion. The data show just under 550,000 clones, about 80% seen once. Separately, the same data were catalogued under a study of human thymus T cells.

Sequenced material: thymocytes. The receptors stem from a boy less than two years old with a congenital heart defect.

This rearrangement joins TRBV5-4 to TRBJ2-7; 7 bases map to TRBD2. V dropped 0 bases and J dropped 0; count of bases not matched to a gene: 3. The CDR3 loop spans 15 amino acids. Per the germline V gene, CDR1 is SGHNT and CDR2 is YYREEE (reference sequence). CDR3 bases: TGTGCCAGCAGCTTGGTTGGGGGGGTCTCCTACGAGCAGTACTTC. Translated: CASSLVGGVSYEQYF.

V gene TRBV19 combines with J gene TRBJ1-3; 8 nucleotides agree with TRBD1. The V segment lost 6 bases and the J segment 0 bases; nucleotides outside the gene matches: 13. Germline assignment: CDR1 LNHDA and CDR2 SQIVND (reference sequence). There are 18 residues in the CDR3. The CDR3 region has the DNA TGTGCCAGTAGACCACGAAGATCGGACAGGGTCTCTGGAAACACCATATATTTT. Its protein product is CASRPRRSDRVSGNTIYF.

This chain connects TRBV23-1 to TRBJ1-5; 8 positions match TRBD1. TRBV23-1 is labeled an ORF, and its function is uncertain. CDR3 size: 15 residues. V lost 4 bases, J lost 9 bases, and 11 bases stayed unmatched. The CDR3 spells CASSPQGAHSGPQHF. The CDR3 DNA reads as TGCGCCAGCAGTCCGCAGGGGGCCCATTCAGGGCCCCAGCATTTT.

This chain uses TRBV5-6 with TRBJ2-5; 9 nucleotides match TRBD1. The J call could be wrong; TRBJ2-7 is a better fit for the DNA end. The CDR3 runs 15 residues. The V gene's germline CDR1 is SGHDT and CDR2 YYEEEE. CDR3: CASNPWGTGSYEQYF. The DNA of the CDR3 is TGTGCCAGCAACCCCTGGGGGACAGGGTCCTACGAGCAGTACTTC.

The gene calls are TRBV14 and TRBJ2-7, with a possible D match to TRBD1 (6 bases). The CDR3 length is 18 residues. Trimming shortened V by 2 bases and J by 6 bases, and 26 bases separated the two germline ends. Per the germline V gene, CDR1 is SGHDN and CDR2 is FVKESK. CDR3 amino acids: CASSQSGGPTEPKSEQYF. The CDR3 DNA sequence: TGTGCCAGCAGCCAATCTGGGGGCCCCACGGAACCAAAGAGCGAGCAGTACTTC.

This chain connects TRBV30 to TRBJ2-7, with TRBD2 matching over 7 bases. There are 11 residues in the CDR3. The V gene end was trimmed by 6 bases and the J gene end by 5 bases; junction bases not matched to a gene: 4. The germline V gene has CDR1 GTSNPN and CDR2 SVGIG (reference sequence). In nucleotides, the CDR3 is TGTGCCTGCGGACTAGAGGACGAGCAGTACTTC. Translated, it gives CACGLEDEQYF.

V usage is TRBV12-5 and J usage is TRBJ1-1; no clear D. Germline values: CDR1 LGHNT, CDR2 FRNRAP. The length of the CDR3 is 17 residues. V dropped 6 bases and J dropped 0 bases, with 20 bases sitting between them. The chain's CDR3 is CASGRAADHPMNTEAFF. As DNA, the CDR3 is TGTGCTAGTGGCCGCGCGGCCGACCACCCCATGAACACTGAAGCTTTCTTT.

The chain links TRBV28 to TRBJ1-5; 7 bases map to TRBD1. The germline V gene has CDR1 MDHEN and CDR2 SYDVKM. The CDR3 consists of 15 residues. Losses at the gene ends were 6 bases for V and 4 bases for J; bases not matched to a gene: 9. This chain's CDR3 is CASRGTAASNQPQHF. The CDR3 bases are TGTGCCAGCAGGGGGACAGCTGCTTCAAATCAGCCCCAGCATTTT.

In DNA form, the CDR3 reads TGTGCCAGCAGCGGGGGACAGAGGGAGACCCAGTACTTC. Translating gives CASSGGQRETQYF. The chain employs TRBV5-6 and TRBJ2-5, with 7 bases identical to TRBD1. J gave up 5 bases and V 4 bases, and 5 bases lay outside the gene matches. CDR1 is SGHDT, CDR2 YYEEEE, per germline. There are 13 residues in the CDR3.

The chain is built from TRBV4-2 and TRBJ2-5; TRBD2 aligns across 9 bases. The J segment lost 3 bases and the V segment lost 1 base, leaving 18 bases of the junction unmatched. Germline lookup yields CDR1 LGHNA and CDR2 YNFKEQ. The CDR3 sequence is 20 residues long. The CDR3 region is CASSQGSAGGLHGPKETQYF. The CDR3 DNA reads TGTGCCAGCAGCCAAGGCTCGGCGGGAGGGTTACACGGGCCGAAAGAGACCCAGTACTTC.

The chain uses TRBV18 and TRBJ2-3, with D possibly TRBD2 on 5 matching bases. Per germline, CDR1 KGHSH and CDR2 LQKENI. Trimming left V 6 bases short and J 8 bases short, with 21 bases between. The CDR3 length is 15 residues. DNA of the CDR3: TGTGCCAGCTCCCCCGGGGTACCGCTGGTTGGTACGCAGTATTTT. It is translated as CASSPGVPLVGTQYF.

This chain uses TRBV28 with TRBJ1-5; TRBD1 is a possible D gene (6 bases). CDR3 length: 17 residues. Germline V gene sequence: CDR1 MDHEN, CDR2 SYDVKM. Trimming cost V 6 bases and J 3 bases, with 21 bases left between them. CDR3 nucleotides: TGTGCCAGCAGATCACAAGGGAGGGGGGCGTACAATCAGCCCCAGCATTTT. Encoded protein: CASRSQGRGAYNQPQHF. The full variable domain, in which reference TRBV28 and TRBJ1-5 provide the parts outside the CDR3, is DVKVTQSSRYLVKRTGEKVFLECVQDMDHENMFWYRQDPGLGLRLIYFSYDVKMKEKGDIPEGYSVSREKKERFSLILESASTNQTSMYLCASRSQGRGAYNQPQHFGDGTRLSIL.

This clone was seen only a few times. This rearrangement joins TRBV10-2 to TRBJ1-4, with D maybe TRBD1 (6 bases). Germline CDR1 and CDR2: WSHSY and SAAADI. V lost 0 bases, J lost 8 bases, and 13 bases lay in between. The CDR3 totals 15 residues. CDR3 nucleotide sequence: TGCGCCAGCAGTGAGTCGCGGGGGGCGGAAGAAAAACTGTTTTTT. Translating it yields CASSESRGAEEKLFF.